This T cell receptor (beta chain) was recovered during a study of blood T cell repertoires in COVID-19 (dated by TCRdb to about 2020). General notes on the study: Samples covering the acute and convalescent phases of COVID-19 were provided by collaborators in the United States, Italy and Spain. The prospective study material was composed of cDNA or gDNA derived from T cells, B-cell-depleted T cells, or PBMCs. The dataset comprised deeply sampled blood TCRbeta repertoires from subjects exposed to, actively infected with, or recovered from COVID-19. The repertoires were released in a freely available public database meant as a resource for research on the immune response to SARS-CoV-2. The samples were drawn from the first 160 participants of the ongoing ImmuneRACE study and from 1,254 subjects provided by 6 global collaborators. The sample metadata nearly always contained a de-identified subject ID, COVID-19 status, age in years and sex. Where available, HLA class I and class II types were taken from metadata supplied by the sample provider and were not determined by assay-based typing. The investigation overall reported the following: Clinical and demographic metadata were provided uncurated, with the amount varying by source and participant.

Collaborating institutions collected whole blood in K2EDTA tubes following their own protocols. Collaborator samples were shipped for TCRbeta analysis as frozen whole blood, isolated PBMCs, or DNA extracted from either sample type. TCRbeta CDR3 regions were amplified from genomic DNA using the immunoSEQ Assay, a bias-controlled multiplex PCR. The paper's processing steps were these. The number of nucleated cells in each sample was estimated by amplification of reference gene primers within the assay. To quantify the absolute abundance of each unique TCRbeta CDR3 rearrangement, sequence reads were collapsed and filtered. Productive Simpson clonality was computed per sample as the square root of Simpson's diversity index over productive rearrangements. TCRdb obtained this table from immuneACCESS and retained in-frame rearrangements with V and J assigned. These tables miss some clones; where compared with another copy, unresolved V genes account for less than half of the shortfall, and the remainder is unexplained. V and J calls and clone size are copied from that table; D and trimming were computed from the DNA. Across this sample there are 85,000 to 100,000 clones, with about 85% seen only once. The ten largest clones capture 3.8% of the sample.

The CDR3 contains 15 residues, cysteine and phenylalanine counted. The CDR3 DNA has 45 bases and is translated from base 1. V loses 0 bases of germline sequence and J loses 5 bases, and the interval between the two ends is 13 bases. CDR1 and CDR2 (LGHNA, YNFKEQ) derive from the germline V gene. About this clone: This receptor's antigen is unknown. Per-nucleotide qualities are absent, and no much larger clonotype sits a single base away.

Sequencing input: peripheral blood. The rearranged chain carries TRBV4-2 and TRBJ2-5; the D gene is not confidently resolved. The sequence derives from a man aged 55 to 70 with acute or convalescent COVID-19. CDR3 sequence: CASSQDYESMETQYF. The sequenced DNA is TGTGCCAGCAGCCAAGATTATGAGAGTATGGAGACCCAGTACTTC.